Included here is one T cell receptor beta chain sequence, with context. This clone was detected only once. Its antigen is unknown. Nothing much larger sits one base from this clone, and base qualities are not available. The sample comes from a study of radiation and T cells in renal cell carcinoma (dated by TCRdb to 2020 to 2021). Context from the whole study: In total, some 50 samples, comprising around 25 tumors and approximately 27 peripheral blood samples, were subjected to TCR beta sequencing. The last blood draw happened 4 weeks after radiation, timed to coincide with nephrectomy. In the 53 samples combined, 4,016,671 unique CDR3 nucleotide sequences were found, encoding 2.5 million or so unique CDR3 amino acid sequences.

Study-wide conclusions, independent of this receptor: Tracking of blood repertoire dynamics stopped at less than five weeks after treatment, with no follow-up past that point. Because the trial had a single-armed design, the trial could not examine how radiation dose or scheduling affected the TCR repertoire. Because no pretreatment tumor biopsies were available, whether clonotypes were present in the tumor at baseline could not be determined. Top tumor clonotypes rose in blood from baseline to 2 weeks post-radiation, then contracted by 4 weeks, suggesting transient expansion of tumor-resident clones.

The germline V gene (reference sequence) yields MNHEY for CDR1 and SMNVEV for CDR2. The CDR3, cysteine through phenylalanine, is 15 amino acids long. Solely the CDR3 DNA is kept, with 45 bases framed from the first base. The germline ends are 17 bases apart after V is trimmed by 6 bases and J by 5 bases. TCR beta libraries were generated from genomic DNA with the immunoSEQ kit, following the manufacturer's recommendations. Library preparation used a first multiplex PCR with proprietary primers, then a second PCR adding unique barcodes, with bead cleanups after each round. Each sample batch included a kit-provided positive control reaction and a negative control reaction. The final libraries were assessed on an Agilent 4200 TapeStation D1000 ScreenTape, pooled by volume, and quantified by qPCR. Sequencing was performed on an Illumina NextSeq500 with a MidOutput 150-cycle cartridge, and 156 Read1 and 15 Index1 cycles were run with kit custom primers. The pooled library was loaded at 0.9 to 1 pM with an approximately 20% PhiX control spike-in. Per the authors' processing: The vendor-processed data were analyzed in R, and a clonotype was defined as all T cells that share the same CDR3 nucleotide sequence. For clone abundance analyses, frequencies were normalized to the 10,000 most abundant clones per sample. Public T cell clones, averaging fewer than five per sample, were removed before analysis. A difference in abundance of at least 32-fold between compartments was used to define tumor-enriched and baseline blood-enriched clonotypes. A beta-binomial differential abundance model was used to identify clonotypes that expanded or contracted between blood time points. Similarity between tumor and blood repertoires was quantified using the Baroni-Urbani and Buser coefficient, and groups were compared with two-tailed Wilcoxon tests in R. This is the immuneACCESS table as TCRdb keeps it, with only in-frame sequences that have V and J called. A part of the clones is gone; compared with another copy, unresolved V genes explain less than half, and the rest is unexplained. V and J calls and clone size are given by that table; D and trimming were obtained from the DNA. The sample table contains approximately 65,000 clones; only one count was recorded for around three quarters of them. The top ten clonotypes cover 6.5% to 7.5% of the sample.

The time point label on this specimen signifies: blood 4 weeks post-SBRT, at nephrectomy. The sample's treatment or condition label, decoded: 15 Gy SBRT to primary tumor, nephrectomy 4 weeks later. The samples were drawn from a clinical trial, where primary renal cell carcinomas were treated with 15 Gy of stereotactic body radiation therapy and then removed by nephrectomy 4 weeks afterward. To follow tumor-enriched clonotypes, serial peripheral blood was collected from radiation-treated patients at baseline and at 2 weeks and 4 weeks after SBRT. Every patient's renal cell carcinoma showed clear cell pathology. Genomic DNA for TCR sequencing was prepared using the QIAamp DNA Blood Mini Kit (Qiagen). The analyses included just those samples that passed every quality control check.

The material was blood, obtained from a patient whose treatment included radiotherapy and nephrectomy. The clonotype originates from a man between 60 and 75 years old with renal cell carcinoma. Here the chain combines TRBV27 and TRBJ2-1, with no confidently assigned D gene. The nucleotide sequence reads TGTGCCAGCAGAACATACATGAGTAGGGACAATGAGCAGTTCTTC. This gives the protein CASRTYMSRDNEQFF.